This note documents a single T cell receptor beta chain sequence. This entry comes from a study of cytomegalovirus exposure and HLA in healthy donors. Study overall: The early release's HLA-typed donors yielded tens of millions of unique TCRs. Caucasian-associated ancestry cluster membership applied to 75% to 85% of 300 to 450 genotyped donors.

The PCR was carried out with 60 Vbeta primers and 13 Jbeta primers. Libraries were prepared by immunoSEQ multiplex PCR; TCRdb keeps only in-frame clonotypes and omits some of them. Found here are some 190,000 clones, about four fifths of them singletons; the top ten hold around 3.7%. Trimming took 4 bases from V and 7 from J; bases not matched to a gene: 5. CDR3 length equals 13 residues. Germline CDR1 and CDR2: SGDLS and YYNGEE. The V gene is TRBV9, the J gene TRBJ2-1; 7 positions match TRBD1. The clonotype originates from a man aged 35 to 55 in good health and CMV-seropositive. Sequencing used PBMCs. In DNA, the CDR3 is TGTGCCAGCAGCTCAAGACAGGGAAATGAGCAGTTCTTC. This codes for CASSSRQGNEQFF.